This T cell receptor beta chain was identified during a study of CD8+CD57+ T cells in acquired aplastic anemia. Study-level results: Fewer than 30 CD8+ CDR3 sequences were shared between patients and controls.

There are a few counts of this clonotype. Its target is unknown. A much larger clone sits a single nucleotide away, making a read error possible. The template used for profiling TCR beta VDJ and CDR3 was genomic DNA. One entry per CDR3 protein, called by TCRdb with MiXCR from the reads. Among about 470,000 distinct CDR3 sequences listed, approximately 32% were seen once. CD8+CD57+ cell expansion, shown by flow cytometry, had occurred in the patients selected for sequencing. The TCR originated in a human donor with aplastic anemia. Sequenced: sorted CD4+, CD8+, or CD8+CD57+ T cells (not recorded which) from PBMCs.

The CDR3 DNA sequence: TGTGCCCGCAGTGATGGCACAGGGGGCCTTAAACCCCAGCATTTT. The encoded protein is CARSDGTGGLKPQHF. The rearrangement joins TRBV2 to TRBJ1-5; 9 bases are a match to TRBD1. Germline V gives CDR1 SNHLY, CDR2 FYNNEI. The CDR3 length is 15 residues.